This is a list of T cell receptor beta chains from one sample in a study of post-analysis software for immune sequencing data. MiXCR, run by TCRdb on the PCR reads, gives a single entry per CDR3 protein. This table has about 770,000 distinct CDR3 sequences, around 42% appearing once. Sequencing used blood. The receptors shown here come from a girl between 10 and 17 years old with multiple sclerosis. The CDR3 runs from the conserved cysteine through the conserved F or W. The order of the fields is J gene, clone size, V gene, D gene, CDR3 DNA, CDR3 protein. A D gene is named only where the DNA matches it firmly. Only some rows state a clone size, as once, few, many or a class for expanded clones.

j_call: TRBJ2-7; clone_size: NA; v_call: TRBV7-2; d_call: TRBD1; cdr3_nt: TGTGCCAGCAGGGACAGGGCGACCTCCTACGAGCAGTACTTC; cdr3_aa: CASRDRATSYEQYF
j_call: TRBJ2-1; clone_size: few; v_call: TRBV5-1; d_call: TRBD2; cdr3_nt: TGCGCCAGCAGCTTGACCGGGACTAGCGGGAGGGCCTACAATGAGCAGTTCTTC; cdr3_aa: CASSLTGTSGRAYNEQFF
j_call: TRBJ1-4; clone_size: NA; v_call: TRBV20-1; d_call: NA; cdr3_nt: TGCAGTGCTCAGCAGGACAAGAACAATGAAAAACTGTTTTTT; cdr3_aa: CSAQQDKNNEKLFF
j_call: TRBJ1-6; clone_size: NA; v_call: TRBV6-2/TRBV6-3; d_call: NA; cdr3_nt: TGTGCCAGCAGTTTTTCTGGGGGCCGGTCACCCCTCCACTTT; cdr3_aa: CASSFSGGRSPLHF
j_call: TRBJ2-7; clone_size: NA; v_call: TRBV7-6; d_call: TRBD1; cdr3_nt: TGTGCCAGCAGTTCGACAGGGTACCACGAGCGGTACTTC; cdr3_aa: CASSSTGYHERYF
j_call: TRBJ2-7; clone_size: NA; v_call: TRBV15; d_call: TRBD1; cdr3_nt: TGTGCCACCAGCAGAGGGACAGGGCGCGAGCAGTACTTC; cdr3_aa: CATSRGTGREQYF
j_call: TRBJ1-5; clone_size: NA; v_call: TRBV7-8; d_call: NA; cdr3_nt: TGTGCCAGCAGCCAGAGTAGGGGGGTGAGCAATCAGCCCCAGCATTTT; cdr3_aa: CASSQSRGVSNQPQHF
j_call: TRBJ2-7; clone_size: few; v_call: TRBV20-1; d_call: TRBD2; cdr3_nt: TGCAGTGCTAGATCATGGACTAGCGGCTACGAGCAGTACTTC; cdr3_aa: CSARSWTSGYEQYF
j_call: TRBJ1-2; clone_size: few; v_call: TRBV29-1; d_call: TRBD1; cdr3_nt: TGCAGCACATTGGGGCAGGGGGCTCCCCAGGTCTATGGCTACACCTTC; cdr3_aa: CSTLGQGAPQVYGYTF
j_call: TRBJ1-1; clone_size: NA; v_call: TRBV19; d_call: NA; cdr3_nt: TGTGCCACCCGAGGGCTGGGGGCGCAGGGTGAAGCTTTCTTT; cdr3_aa: CATRGLGAQGEAFF
j_call: TRBJ2-1; clone_size: NA; v_call: TRBV5-1; d_call: TRBD2; cdr3_nt: TGCGCCAGCAGCTTGGGGAGGACTAGCGGCCATGAGGGGTGGGACAATGAGCAGTTCTTC; cdr3_aa: CASSLGRTSGHEGWDNEQFF
j_call: TRBJ2-5; clone_size: NA; v_call: TRBV12-3/TRBV12-4; d_call: TRBD2; cdr3_nt: TGTGCCAGCAGTTTAGGGAAACTAGCGGGAGTCCGGGAGACCCAGTACTTC; cdr3_aa: CASSLGKLAGVRETQYF
j_call: TRBJ2-3; clone_size: few; v_call: TRBV7-3; d_call: TRBD2; cdr3_nt: TGTGCCAGCAGCTTAAATGGGAGGGGAATCACAGATACGCAGTATTTT; cdr3_aa: CASSLNGRGITDTQYF
j_call: TRBJ2-1; clone_size: NA; v_call: TRBV18; d_call: NA; cdr3_nt: TGTGCCAGCTCACCAGAGGAGTTCGGCTATGAGCAGTTCTTC; cdr3_aa: CASSPEEFGYEQFF
j_call: TRBJ1-5; clone_size: NA; v_call: TRBV7-8; d_call: NA; cdr3_nt: TGTGCCAGCAGCTTAGAGCTCCCCGAGGGGGATCAGCCCCAGCATTTT; cdr3_aa: CASSLELPEGDQPQHF
j_call: TRBJ2-6; clone_size: NA; v_call: TRBV5-1; d_call: NA; cdr3_nt: TGCGCCAGCAGAGGGGTTAAGCCCCCCTACGGGGCCAACGTCCTGACTTTC; cdr3_aa: CASRGVKPPYGANVLTF